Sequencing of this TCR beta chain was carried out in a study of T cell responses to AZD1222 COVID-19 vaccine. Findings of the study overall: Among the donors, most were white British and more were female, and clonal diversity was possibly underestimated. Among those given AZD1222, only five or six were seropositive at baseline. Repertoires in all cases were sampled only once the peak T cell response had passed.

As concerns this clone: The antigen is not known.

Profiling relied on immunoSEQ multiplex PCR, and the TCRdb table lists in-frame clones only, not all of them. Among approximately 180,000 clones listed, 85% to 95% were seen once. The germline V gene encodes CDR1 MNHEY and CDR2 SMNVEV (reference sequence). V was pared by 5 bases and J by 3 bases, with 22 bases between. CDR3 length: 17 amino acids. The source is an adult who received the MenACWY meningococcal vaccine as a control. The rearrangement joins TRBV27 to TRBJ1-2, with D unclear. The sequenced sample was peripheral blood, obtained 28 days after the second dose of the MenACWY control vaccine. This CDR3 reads CASSPSQVTIRDYGYTF. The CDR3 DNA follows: TGTGCCAGCAGTCCCTCGCAGGTTACTATCCGGGACTATGGCTACACCTTC.